The following is a TCR beta chain sequence with its context. Its antigen is unidentified. The sample is drawn from a study of response to subunit inactivated influenza vaccine. Points from the study as a whole: Researchers suggested that each seasonal influenza vaccination recruits few new T cells.

From the RT-PCR reads, TCRdb called clonotypes with MiXCR, one entry per CDR3 protein. The table records 300,000 to 350,000 distinct CDR3 sequences, 20% to 25% of them present only once. Looked up from germline, CDR1 is DFQATT and CDR2 is SNEGSKA (reference sequence). Trimming took off 4 bases at V and 8 bases at J, with 17 bases between the two ends. This CDR3 comprises 13 residues. The chain has TRBV20-1 and TRBJ1-2, with D tentatively TRBD1 (5 bases). The starting material was PBMCs from blood, obtained 21 months after vaccination. The TCR sequence derives from a man aged 50 to 69 who received an inactivated influenza vaccine. As DNA, the CDR3 is TGCAGTGCTAAACCCGCAGGGCAAAGAGGCTACACCTTC. Translated, it gives CSAKPAGQRGYTF.